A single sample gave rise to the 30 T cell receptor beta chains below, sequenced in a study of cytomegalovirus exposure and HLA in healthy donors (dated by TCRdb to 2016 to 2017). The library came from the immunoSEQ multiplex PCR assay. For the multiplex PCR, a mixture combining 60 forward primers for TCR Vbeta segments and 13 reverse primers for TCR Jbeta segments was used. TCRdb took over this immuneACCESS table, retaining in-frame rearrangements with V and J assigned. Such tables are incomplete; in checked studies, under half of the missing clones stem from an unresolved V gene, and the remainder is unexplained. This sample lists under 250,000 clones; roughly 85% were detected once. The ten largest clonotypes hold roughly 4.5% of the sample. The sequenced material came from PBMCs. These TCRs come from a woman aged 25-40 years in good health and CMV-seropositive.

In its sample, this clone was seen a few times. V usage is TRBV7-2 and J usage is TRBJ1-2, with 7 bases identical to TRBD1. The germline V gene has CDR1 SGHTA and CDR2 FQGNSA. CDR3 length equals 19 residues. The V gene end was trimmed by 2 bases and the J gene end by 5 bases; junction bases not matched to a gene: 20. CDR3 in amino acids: CASSLSITIRQQGLYGYTF. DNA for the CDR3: TGTGCCAGCAGCTTATCGATAACAATCCGACAACAGGGGCTTTATGGCTACACCTTC.

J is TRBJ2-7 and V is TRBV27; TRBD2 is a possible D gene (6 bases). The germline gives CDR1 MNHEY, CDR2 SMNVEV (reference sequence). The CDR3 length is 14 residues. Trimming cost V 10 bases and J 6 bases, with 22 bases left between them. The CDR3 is CATCREIGNCEQYF. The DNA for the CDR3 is TGTGCCACCTGTCGGGAGATCGGGAATTGCGAGCAGTACTTC.

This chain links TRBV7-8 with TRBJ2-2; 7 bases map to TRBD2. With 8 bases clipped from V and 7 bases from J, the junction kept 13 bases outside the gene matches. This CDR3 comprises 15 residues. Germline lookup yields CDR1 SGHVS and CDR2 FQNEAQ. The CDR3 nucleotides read TGTGCCAGCCAACGGAGGGAGGGCCGTTTCGGGGAGCTGTTTTTT. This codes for CASQRREGRFGELFF.

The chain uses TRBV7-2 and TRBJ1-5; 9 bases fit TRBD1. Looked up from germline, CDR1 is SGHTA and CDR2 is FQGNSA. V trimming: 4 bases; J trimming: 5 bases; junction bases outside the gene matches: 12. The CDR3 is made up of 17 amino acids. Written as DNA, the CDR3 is TGTGCCAGCAGCTCCCATAGATCGGGACAGGGAGATCAGCCCCAGCATTTT. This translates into CASSSHRSGQGDQPQHF.

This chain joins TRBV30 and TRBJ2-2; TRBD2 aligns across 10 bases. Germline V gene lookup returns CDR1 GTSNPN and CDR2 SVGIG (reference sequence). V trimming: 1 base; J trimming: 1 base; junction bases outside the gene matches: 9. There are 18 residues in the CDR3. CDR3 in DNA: TGTGCCTGGAGTGGAATTAGCGGGAGGCCCAGGAACACCGGGGAGCTGTTTTTT. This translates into CAWSGISGRPRNTGELFF.

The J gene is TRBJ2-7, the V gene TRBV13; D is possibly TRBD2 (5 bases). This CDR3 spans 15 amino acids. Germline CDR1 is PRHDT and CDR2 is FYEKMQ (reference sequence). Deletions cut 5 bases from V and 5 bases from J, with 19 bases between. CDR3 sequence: CASSPGLLREDEQYF. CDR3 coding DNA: TGTGCCAGCAGCCCTGGGTTGTTGAGGGAAGACGAGCAGTACTTC.

As DNA, the CDR3 is TGTGCCAGTAGTATGTTCGGGACAGGGCTTTTTGATATGGAGCTGTTTTTT. Encoded protein: CASSMFGTGLFDMELFF. The gene calls are TRBV19 and TRBJ2-2, with 9 bases aligning to TRBD1. The CDR3 loop spans 17 amino acids. The germline V gene has CDR1 LNHDA and CDR2 SQIVND (reference sequence). The ends lost 3 bases at V and 10 bases at J; junction bases unmatched: 15.

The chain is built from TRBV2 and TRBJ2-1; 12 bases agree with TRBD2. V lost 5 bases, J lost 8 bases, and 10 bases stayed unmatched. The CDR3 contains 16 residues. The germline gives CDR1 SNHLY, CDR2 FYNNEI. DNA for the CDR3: TGTGCCAGCAGTAGACTTCTAGCGGGAGGGCTTGATGAGCAGTTCTTC. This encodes CASSRLLAGGLDEQFF.

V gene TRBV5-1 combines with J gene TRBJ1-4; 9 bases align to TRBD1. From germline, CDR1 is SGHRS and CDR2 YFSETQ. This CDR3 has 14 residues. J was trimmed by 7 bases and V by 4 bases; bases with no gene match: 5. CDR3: CASSLRDRVEKLFF. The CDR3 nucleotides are TGCGCCAGCAGCCTTCGGGACAGGGTTGAAAAACTGTTTTTT.

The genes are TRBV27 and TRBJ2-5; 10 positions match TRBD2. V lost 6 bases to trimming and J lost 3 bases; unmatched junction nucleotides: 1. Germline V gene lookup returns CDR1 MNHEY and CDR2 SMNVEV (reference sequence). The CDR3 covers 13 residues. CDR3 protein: CASRLAGEETQYF. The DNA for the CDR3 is TGTGCCAGCAGGCTAGCGGGGGAAGAGACCCAGTACTTC.

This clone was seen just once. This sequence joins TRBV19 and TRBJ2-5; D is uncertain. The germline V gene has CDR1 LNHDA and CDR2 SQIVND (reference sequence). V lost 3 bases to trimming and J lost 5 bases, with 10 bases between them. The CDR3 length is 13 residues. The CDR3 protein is CASSILVGETQYF. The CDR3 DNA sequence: TGTGCCAGTAGTATCTTGGTCGGGGAGACCCAGTACTTC.

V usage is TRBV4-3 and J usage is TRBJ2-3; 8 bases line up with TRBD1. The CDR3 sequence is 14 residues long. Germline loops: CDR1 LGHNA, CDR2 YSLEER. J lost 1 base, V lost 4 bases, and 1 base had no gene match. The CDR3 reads CASSPGQGTDTQYF. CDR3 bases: TGCGCCAGCAGCCCGGGACAGGGCACAGATACGCAGTATTTT.

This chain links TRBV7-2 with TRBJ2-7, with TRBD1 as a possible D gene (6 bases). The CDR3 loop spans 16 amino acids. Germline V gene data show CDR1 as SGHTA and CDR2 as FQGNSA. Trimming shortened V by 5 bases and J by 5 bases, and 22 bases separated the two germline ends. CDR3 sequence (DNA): TGTGCCAGCAGCGATAACCCCGGGACACTCTGGGACGAGCAGTACTTC. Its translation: CASSDNPGTLWDEQYF.

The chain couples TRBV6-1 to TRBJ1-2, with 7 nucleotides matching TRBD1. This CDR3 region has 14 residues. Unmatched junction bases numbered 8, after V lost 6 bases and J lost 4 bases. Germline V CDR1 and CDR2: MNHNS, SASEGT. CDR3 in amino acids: CASSRTGSGYGYTF. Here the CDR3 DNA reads TGTGCCAGCAGCAGGACAGGCTCCGGCTATGGCTACACCTTC.

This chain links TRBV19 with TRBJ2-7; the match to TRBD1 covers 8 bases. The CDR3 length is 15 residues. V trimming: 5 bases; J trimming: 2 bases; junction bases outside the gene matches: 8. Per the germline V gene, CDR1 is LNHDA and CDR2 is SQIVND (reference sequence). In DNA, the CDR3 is TGTGCCAGTAGTCCTAATCCGGGACAGGCCTACGAGCAGTACTTC. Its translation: CASSPNPGQAYEQYF.

CDR3 sequence (DNA): TGTGCCAGCAGTTTATCTGCCAGTTACACTGAAGCTTTCTTT. Protein sequence: CASSLSASYTEAFF. The chain combines TRBV27 with TRBJ1-1, with D unresolved. The CDR3 is made up of 14 amino acids. Germline loops: CDR1 MNHEY, CDR2 SMNVEV (reference sequence). Trimming left V 0 bases short and J 3 bases short, with 8 bases between.

CDR3 nucleotides: TGTGCCATCAGTGGGACCCGGGGGGGGAATTCACCCCTCCACTTT. This sequence encodes CAISGTRGGNSPLHF. V and J are TRBV10-3 and TRBJ1-6; TRBD1 might be the D (5 bases). Trimming stripped 4 bases from V and 7 bases from J, with 14 bases between. The length of the CDR3 is 15 residues. Looked up from germline, CDR1 is ENHRY and CDR2 is SYGVKD.

This chain's CDR3 is CASSLFRLAARTDTQYF. Here the CDR3 DNA reads TGTGCCAGCAGCTTATTCAGACTAGCGGCGAGAACAGATACGCAGTATTTT. The rearrangement links TRBV11-2 to TRBJ2-3; 9 bases fit TRBD2. The germline V gene has CDR1 SGHAT and CDR2 FQNNGV. V lost 2 bases and J lost 3; bases outside the gene matches: 9. This CDR3 has 17 residues.

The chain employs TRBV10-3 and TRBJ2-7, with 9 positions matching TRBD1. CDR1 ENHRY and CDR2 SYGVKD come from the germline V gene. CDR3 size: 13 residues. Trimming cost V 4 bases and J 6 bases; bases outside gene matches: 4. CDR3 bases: TGTGCCATCAGTGGACAGGGGGGAGGCGAGCAGTACTTC. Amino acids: CAISGQGGGEQYF.

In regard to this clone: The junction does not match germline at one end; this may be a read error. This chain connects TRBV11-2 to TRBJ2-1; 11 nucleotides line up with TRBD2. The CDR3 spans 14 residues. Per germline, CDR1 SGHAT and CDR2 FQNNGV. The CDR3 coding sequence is TGTGCCAGCAGCCCAGACAGGACTAGCGGGTTGTTTATCTTC. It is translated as CASSPDRTSGLFIF.

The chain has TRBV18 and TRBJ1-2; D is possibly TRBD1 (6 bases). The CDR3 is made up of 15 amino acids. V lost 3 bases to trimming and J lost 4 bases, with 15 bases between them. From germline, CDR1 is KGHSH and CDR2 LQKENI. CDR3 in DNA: TGTGCCAGCTCACCGAGCGGGGGGCAGGGCTATGGCTACACCTTC. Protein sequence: CASSPSGGQGYGYTF.

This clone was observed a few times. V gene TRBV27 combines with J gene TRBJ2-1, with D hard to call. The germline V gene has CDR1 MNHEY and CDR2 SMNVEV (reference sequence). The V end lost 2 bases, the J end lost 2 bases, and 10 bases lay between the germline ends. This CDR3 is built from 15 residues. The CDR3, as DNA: TGTGCCAGCAGTTTAACACAGAATCCCTACAATGAGCAGTTCTTC. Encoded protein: CASSLTQNPYNEQFF.

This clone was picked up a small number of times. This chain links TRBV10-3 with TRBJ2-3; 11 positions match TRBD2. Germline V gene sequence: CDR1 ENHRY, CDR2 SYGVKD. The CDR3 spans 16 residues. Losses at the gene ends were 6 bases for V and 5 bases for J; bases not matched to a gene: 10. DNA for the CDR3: TGTGCCATCAGGGGTCCGACTAGCGGGGCGATAGATACGCAGTATTTT. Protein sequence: CAIRGPTSGAIDTQYF.

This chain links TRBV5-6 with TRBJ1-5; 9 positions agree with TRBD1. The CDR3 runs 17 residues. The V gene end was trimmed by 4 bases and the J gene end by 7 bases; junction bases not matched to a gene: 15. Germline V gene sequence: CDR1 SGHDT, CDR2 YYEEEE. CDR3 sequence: CASSRGTTGTGYQPQHF. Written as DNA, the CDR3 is TGTGCCAGCAGCCGAGGGACTACCGGGACAGGGTACCAGCCCCAGCATTTT.

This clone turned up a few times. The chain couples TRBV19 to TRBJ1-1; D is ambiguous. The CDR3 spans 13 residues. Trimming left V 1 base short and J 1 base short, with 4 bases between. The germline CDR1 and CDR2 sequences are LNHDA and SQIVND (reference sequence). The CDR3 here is CASSIGQNTEAFF. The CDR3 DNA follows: TGTGCCAGTAGTATAGGGCAGAACACTGAAGCTTTCTTT.

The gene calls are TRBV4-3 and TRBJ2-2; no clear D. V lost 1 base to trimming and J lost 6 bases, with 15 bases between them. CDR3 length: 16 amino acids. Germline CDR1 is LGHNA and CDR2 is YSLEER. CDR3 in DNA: TGCGCCAGCAGCCAAGTTTTCGCTGAGTTCTCCGGGGAGCTGTTTTTT. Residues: CASSQVFAEFSGELFF.

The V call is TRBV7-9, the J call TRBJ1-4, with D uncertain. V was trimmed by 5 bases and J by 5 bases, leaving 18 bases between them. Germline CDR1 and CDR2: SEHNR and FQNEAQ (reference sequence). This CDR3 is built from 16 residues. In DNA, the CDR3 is TGTGCCAGCAGCCCCGGCGCGGAAAGGCGGAATGAAAAACTGTTTTTT. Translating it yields CASSPGAERRNEKLFF.

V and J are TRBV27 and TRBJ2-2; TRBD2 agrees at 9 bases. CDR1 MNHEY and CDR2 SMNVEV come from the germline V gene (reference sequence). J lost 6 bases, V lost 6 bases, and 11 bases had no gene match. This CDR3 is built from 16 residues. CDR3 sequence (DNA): TGTGCCAGCAGAGGGCTGACTAGCGGAGACTCCGGGGAGCTGTTTTTT. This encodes CASRGLTSGDSGELFF.

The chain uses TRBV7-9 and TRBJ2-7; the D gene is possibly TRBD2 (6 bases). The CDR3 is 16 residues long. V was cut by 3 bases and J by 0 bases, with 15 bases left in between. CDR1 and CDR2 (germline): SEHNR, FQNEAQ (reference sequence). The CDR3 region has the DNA TGTGCCAGCAGCTTCGAGGGCGGGGCGCTCTCCTACGAGCAGTACTTC. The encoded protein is CASSFEGGALSYEQYF.

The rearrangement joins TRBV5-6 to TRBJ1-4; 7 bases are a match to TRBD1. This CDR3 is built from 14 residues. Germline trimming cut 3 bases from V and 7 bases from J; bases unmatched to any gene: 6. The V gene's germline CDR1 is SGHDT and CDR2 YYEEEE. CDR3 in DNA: TGTGCCAGCAGCTGGGGGACAGCTTCTGAAAAACTGTTTTTT. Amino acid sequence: CASSWGTASEKLFF.